The 13 T cell receptor beta chains below come from one sample, sequenced in a study of chemoradiotherapy in HPV16-positive cancers. The protocol was immunoSEQ multiplex PCR, while the TCRdb copy is restricted to in-frame clones and leaves out a portion. Here the sample spans tens of thousands of clones, over 85% being singletons. The sequencing here drew on blood, taken from a patient who underwent chemoradiotherapy. The receptors stem from a human donor with HPV-associated anogenital cancer.

This rearrangement joins TRBV6-1 to TRBJ2-7, with TRBD1 matching 8 bases. Germline assignment: CDR1 MNHNS and CDR2 SASEGT. The V segment lost 9 bases and the J segment 1 base; nucleotides outside the gene matches: 8. This CDR3 has 14 amino acids. This chain's CDR3 is CASTTGTGSYEQYF. The CDR3 DNA sequence: TGTGCCAGTACGACCGGGACAGGATCCTACGAGCAGTACTTC.

The CDR3 coding sequence is TGTGCCAGCAGTGCGTACGGTGCAACTAATGAAAAACTGTTTTTT. It specifies CASSAYGATNEKLFF. The chain uses TRBV6-1 and TRBJ1-4; D is unclear. The germline V gene encodes CDR1 MNHNS and CDR2 SASEGT. Trimming took 4 bases from V and 0 from J, leaving 9 bases between them. This CDR3 contains 15 residues.

The rearrangement joins TRBV15 to TRBJ2-2; 9 bases match TRBD1. Trimming cost V 0 bases and J 13 bases; bases outside gene matches: 6. This CDR3 has 14 amino acids. Germline V gene data show CDR1 as LNHNV and CDR2 as YYDKDF (reference sequence). This CDR3 reads CATSRDRGQGVLFF. The CDR3 DNA reads TGTGCCACCAGCAGAGATAGGGGACAGGGAGTGCTGTTTTTT.

The chain employs TRBV7-2 and TRBJ1-6; D gene unclear. This CDR3 comprises 12 residues. V shed 4 bases and J shed 7 bases, with 5 bases lying between them. Germline assignment: CDR1 SGHTA and CDR2 FQGNSA. The CDR3: CASSYRNSPLHF. Here the CDR3 DNA reads TGTGCCAGCAGCTACAGAAATTCACCCCTCCACTTT. The full variable domain, in which reference TRBV7-2 and TRBJ1-6 provide the parts outside the CDR3, is GAGVSQSPSNKVTEKGKDVELRCDPISGHTALYWYRQSLGQGLEFLIYFQGNSAPDKSGLPSDRFSAERTGGSVSTLTIQRTQQEDSAVYLCASSYRNSPLHFGNGTRLTVT.

The CDR3 nucleotides are TGTGCCAGTAGTAGTTTAAGGGACGGATTTACTGGGGCCAACGTCCTGACTTTC. Its protein product is CASSSLRDGFTGANVLTF. The chain uses TRBV19 and TRBJ2-6; either TRBD1 or TRBD2 may fit D (5 bases each). The CDR3 has 18 residues. Germline-derived CDR1 and CDR2 are LNHDA and SQIVND (reference sequence). V was cut by 4 bases and J by 2 bases, with 18 bases left in between. The variable domain in full, with the rest retrieved from reference TRBV19 and TRBJ2-6, is DGGITQSPKYLFRKEGQNVTLSCEQNLNHDAMYWYRQDPGQGLRLIYYSQIVNDFQKGDIAEGYSVSREKKESFPLTVTSAQKNPTAFYLCASSSLRDGFTGANVLTFGAGSRLTVL.

The chain employs TRBV7-2 and TRBJ2-5, with 7 bases that match TRBD2. CDR1 and CDR2 (germline): SGHTA, FQGNSA. This CDR3 comprises 17 residues. After removal of 0 bases from V and 5 bases from J, the junction contained 12 bases not matched to a gene. The CDR3 region is CASSLADTRAGLETQYF. Written as DNA, the CDR3 is TGTGCCAGCAGCTTAGCAGACACCCGAGCGGGGTTGGAGACCCAGTACTTC.

The chain combines TRBV2 with TRBJ2-1; D is perhaps TRBD2 (6 bases). Germline V gives CDR1 SNHLY, CDR2 FYNNEI. Trimming took off 6 bases at V and 6 bases at J, with 15 bases between the two ends. The CDR3 is 14 residues long. The CDR3 sequence: CASSLAVRGNEQFF. The CDR3 region has the DNA TGTGCCAGCAGCTTAGCGGTGAGGGGCAATGAGCAGTTCTTC.

The chain joins TRBV6-1 to TRBJ2-3, with TRBD2 matching 8 bases. The CDR3 is 13 amino acids. Germline CDR1 is MNHNS and CDR2 is SASEGT. J was trimmed by 5 bases and V by 6 bases; bases with no gene match: 4. The CDR3 here is CASSGGALDTQYF. DNA of the CDR3: TGTGCCAGCAGCGGGGGGGCGTTAGATACGCAGTATTTT.

This chain joins TRBV9 and TRBJ1-2; 8 nucleotides align to TRBD1. V lost 8 bases, J lost 4 bases, and 13 bases stayed unmatched. Germline lookup yields CDR1 SGDLS and CDR2 YYNGEE. The CDR3 sequence is 15 residues long. CDR3 sequence reads: CASRSGIGQGYGYTF. CDR3 DNA: TGTGCCAGTCGTAGTGGGATAGGACAGGGCTATGGCTACACCTTC.

J is TRBJ2-7 and V is TRBV5-4, with 10 bases identical to TRBD1. Germline trimming cut 4 bases from V and 4 bases from J; bases unmatched to any gene: 5. The CDR3 has 14 residues. Germline V gene data show CDR1 as SGHNT and CDR2 as YYREEE (reference sequence). The CDR3 nucleotides read TGTGCCAGCAGCGCGACAGGGGGCTTTTACGAGCAGTACTTC. Translation gives CASSATGGFYEQYF.

This clone has just one count. The V gene is TRBV5-8, the J gene TRBJ1-1; tentatively, D is TRBD1 (6 bases). The CDR3 has 16 amino acids. V gave up 4 bases and J gave up 0 bases, with 16 bases separating them. Germline loops: CDR1 SGHTS, CDR2 YDEGEE. The DNA for the CDR3 is TGTGCCAGCAGCCTCGAACAGGGTAGGATGAACACTGAAGCTTTCTTT. Translated: CASSLEQGRMNTEAFF.

A few counts support this clone. The rearrangement links TRBV5-1 to TRBJ2-3; D possibly matches TRBD1 or TRBD2 (6 bases each). The CDR3 length is 15 residues. Germline values: CDR1 SGHRS, CDR2 YFSETQ. V lost 0 bases and J 6 bases, leaving 14 bases between the germline ends. Here the CDR3 reads CASSLALRGVDTQYF. CDR3 coding DNA: TGCGCCAGCAGCTTGGCTTTGAGGGGGGTGGATACGCAGTATTTT. Variable domain in full (rest from reference TRBV5-1 and TRBJ2-3): KAGVTQTPRYLIKTRGQQVTLSCSPISGHRSVSWYQQTPGQGLQFLFEYFSETQRNKGNFPGRFSGRQFSNSRSEMNVSTLELGDSALYLCASSLALRGVDTQYFGPGTRLTVL.

This clone has just one count. The gene calls are TRBV27 and TRBJ1-1, with TRBD1 matching over 8 bases. Germline V lookup: CDR1 MNHEY, CDR2 SMNVEV (reference sequence). V lost 3 bases to trimming and J lost 4 bases; unmatched junction nucleotides: 7. This CDR3 is built from 15 residues. The CDR3 protein is CASSFSDRASTEAFF. CDR3 coding DNA: TGTGCCAGCAGTTTTTCGGACAGGGCATCCACTGAAGCTTTCTTT.